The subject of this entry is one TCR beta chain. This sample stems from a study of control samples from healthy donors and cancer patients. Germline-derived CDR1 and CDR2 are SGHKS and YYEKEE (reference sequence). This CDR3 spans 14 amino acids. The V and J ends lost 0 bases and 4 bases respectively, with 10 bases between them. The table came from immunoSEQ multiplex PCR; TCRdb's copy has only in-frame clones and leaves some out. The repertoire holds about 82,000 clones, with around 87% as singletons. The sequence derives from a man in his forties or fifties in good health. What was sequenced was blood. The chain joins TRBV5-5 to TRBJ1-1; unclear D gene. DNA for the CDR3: TGTGCCAGCAGCTTGGCCCCCCCAGGCACTGAAGCTTTCTTT. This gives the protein CASSLAPPGTEAFF.